The clone carrying this TCR beta chain was seen many times. Its antigen is unidentified. The source of the sample is a study of CD8 T cells in ankylosing spondylitis. Whole-study findings and limits: Earlier studies detected some motif variants in reactive arthritis synovial fluid and blood. Within peripheral blood, clones linked to disease were CD8+ and relatively rare. Reported data indicate significant enrichment of disease-linked clones within matched ankylosing spondylitis synovial fluid. A TCR beta motif of about eight highly homologous variants seemed to mark ankylosing spondylitis blood.

Libraries for TCR beta were made by quantitative 5'-RACE with molecular barcodes. TCRdb reanalysed the 5' RACE reads using MiXCR and keeps one entry per CDR3 protein. The sample records 700,000 to 1,000,000 distinct CDR3 sequences, approximately 12% being singletons. The CDR3 loop spans 14 amino acids. Deletions cut 5 bases from V and 2 bases from J, with 10 bases between. Sequenced: blood, either unsorted or a sorted T cell fraction (not recorded which). The source is a male donor with ankylosing spondylitis. V is TRBV12-3 or TRBV12-4 and J is TRBJ1-3; D perhaps matches TRBD1 (6 bases). In DNA form, the CDR3 reads TGTGCCAGCAGTATAGGGGGAGCTGGAAACACCATATATTTT. Residues: CASSIGGAGNTIYF.